These 15 T cell receptor beta chains originate from one sample sequenced in a study of OX40 agonist ivuxolimab in advanced cancers. Assay: immunoSEQ multiplex PCR; the TCRdb copy retains only in-frame clones and omits some. The table shows roughly 26,000 clones, with roughly 86% occurring only once. The material sequenced was CD4+ or CD8+ T cells sorted from blood, taken in a trial of the OX40 agonist ivuxolimab. These receptors all stem from an adult with an advanced solid tumor such as melanoma, head and neck, liver or kidney cancer.

CDR3 in amino acids: CASSPGLNTEAFF. The CDR3 DNA reads TGTGCCAGCAGCCCCGGACTGAACACTGAAGCTTTCTTT. This chain connects TRBV11-2 to TRBJ1-1; D call uncertain. The CDR3 extends over 13 amino acids. The germline V gene encodes CDR1 SGHAT and CDR2 FQNNGV. V was shortened by 5 bases and J by 0 bases, with 7 bases between the two germline ends.

The rearrangement uses TRBV2 and TRBJ2-4, with D unresolved. Germline CDR1 is SNHLY and CDR2 is FYNNEI. V gave up 3 bases and J gave up 1 base, with 13 bases separating them. The CDR3 consists of 16 residues. CDR3 sequence: CASSDPRLGAKNIQYF. The CDR3 nucleotides read TGTGCCAGCAGTGATCCCAGGCTGGGGGCCAAAAACATTCAGTACTTC.

This clone occurred a few times. The genes are TRBV6-4 and TRBJ2-3; 10 bases map to TRBD1. The CDR3 contains 15 residues. The V gene end was trimmed by 0 bases and the J gene end by 4 bases; junction bases not matched to a gene: 1. Per the germline V gene, CDR1 is MRHNA and CDR2 is SNTAGT. In DNA, the CDR3 is TGTGCCAGCAGTGACTCCGGACAGGGGGCAGATACGCAGTATTTT. Translation: CASSDSGQGADTQYF.

This clone was seen more than once but under ten times. This chain connects TRBV11-3 to TRBJ1-1; 8 nucleotides agree with TRBD1. The V gene's germline CDR1 is SGHNT and CDR2 YENEEA. The CDR3 has 13 amino acids. V was clipped by 9 bases and J by 0 bases; unmatched bases: 3. The chain's CDR3 is CASRQGMNTEAFF. CDR3 coding DNA: TGTGCCAGTCGACAGGGGATGAACACTGAAGCTTTCTTT.

The chain uses TRBV5-4 and TRBJ2-5; D gene ambiguous. The CDR3 covers 14 residues. V shed 4 bases and J shed 5 bases, with 15 bases lying between them. Germline CDR1 reads SGHNT; CDR2 reads YYREEE (reference sequence). The CDR3, as DNA: TGTGCCAGCAGCCCTAATTGGCTAGAGGAGACCCAGTACTTC. It translates to CASSPNWLEETQYF. Filled out from reference TRBV5-4 and TRBJ2-5, the complete variable domain reads ETGVTQSPTHLIKTRGQQVTLRCSSQSGHNTVSWYQQALGQGPQFIFQYYREEENGRGNFPPRFSGLQFPNYSSELNVNALELDDSALYLCASSPNWLEETQYFGPGTRLLVL.

The chain carries TRBV7-9 and TRBJ1-5; D remains ambiguous. V lost 0 bases to trimming and J lost 4 bases, with 7 bases between them. CDR1 is SEHNR and CDR2 is FQNEAQ in the germline V gene (reference sequence). The CDR3 consists of 14 residues. The DNA of the CDR3 is TGTGCCAGCAGCTTAGCAGGGCCGAATCAGCCCCAGCATTTT. Protein product: CASSLAGPNQPQHF.

The rearrangement uses TRBV27 and TRBJ2-7; the match to TRBD1 covers 7 bases. Germline assignment: CDR1 MNHEY and CDR2 SMNVEV (reference sequence). CDR3 size: 14 residues. With 5 bases clipped from V and 2 bases from J, the junction kept 6 bases outside the gene matches. The CDR3 sequence: CASSGGTEAYEQYF. The CDR3 DNA follows: TGTGCCAGCAGTGGTGGGACAGAAGCCTACGAGCAGTACTTC.

The chain has TRBV10-3 and TRBJ2-7, with D unresolved. The germline V gene encodes CDR1 ENHRY and CDR2 SYGVKD. Trimming removed 7 bases from V and 4 bases from J, with 14 bases in between. This CDR3 spans 13 amino acids. The CDR3 bases are TGTGCCATCAATGACGACCTAAATTACGAGCAGTACTTC. Translation: CAINDDLNYEQYF.

The V and J genes are TRBV30 and TRBJ1-5; D unresolved. The ends were cut back, 1 base at V and 2 bases at J, with 6 bases in the middle. There are 13 residues in the CDR3. CDR1 GTSNPN and CDR2 SVGIG come from the germline V gene (reference sequence). The CDR3, as DNA: TGTGCCTGGAGTGAACCCGGCAATCAGCCCCAGCATTTT. Amino acids: CAWSEPGNQPQHF. The whole variable domain, remainder taken from reference TRBV30 and TRBJ1-5, is SQTIHQWPATLVQPVGSPLSLECTVEGTSNPNLYWYRQAAGRGLQLLFYSVGIGQISSEVPQNLSASRPQDRQFILSSKKLLLSDSGFYLCAWSEPGNQPQHFGDGTRLSIL.

This rearrangement joins TRBV25-1 to TRBJ2-1, with unresolved D. This CDR3 spans 16 amino acids. Germline V gives CDR1 MGHDK, CDR2 SYGVNS. The V gene lost 5 bases and the J gene lost 4 bases, with 18 bases spanning the gap. The CDR3 region is CASSLPGPPEYNEQFF. The CDR3 nucleotides read TGTGCCAGCAGTCTCCCCGGGCCTCCGGAATACAATGAGCAGTTCTTC.

This chain connects TRBV6-6 to TRBJ1-1; D gene ambiguous. Germline V gives CDR1 MNHNY, CDR2 SVGAGI (reference sequence). The CDR3 is 11 residues long. Deletions cut 5 bases from V and 3 bases from J, with 4 bases between. The CDR3 sequence is CASSPYTEAFF. The CDR3 nucleotides are TGTGCCAGCAGTCCATACACTGAAGCTTTCTTT.

The chain has TRBV28 and TRBJ1-5, with D maybe TRBD1 (5 bases). The CDR3 is 19 amino acids. Germline assignment: CDR1 MDHEN and CDR2 SYDVKM. V was shortened by 2 bases and J by 0 bases, with 20 bases between the two germline ends. CDR3 loop: CASSLPPGRAGDSNQPQHF. The CDR3 DNA sequence: TGTGCCAGCAGTTTACCCCCCGGCAGGGCCGGCGATAGCAATCAGCCCCAGCATTTT.

The rearrangement joins TRBV6-5 to TRBJ2-1; D is undetermined. The CDR3 is 15 residues long. The V end was cut by 0 bases, the J end by 7 bases, with 13 bases between. Germline CDR1 and CDR2: MNHEY and SVGAGI. The CDR3 DNA follows: TGTGCCAGCAGTTACTCGATTTCGTCGCGGAATGAGCAGTTCTTC. Its protein is CASSYSISSRNEQFF.

This clone occurred once. V gene TRBV7-6 combines with J gene TRBJ2-5, with D unresolved. This CDR3 is 14 amino acids long. In germline, CDR1 is SGHVS, CDR2 FNYEAQ. The germline V and J ends were trimmed by 2 bases and 4 bases, with 11 bases remaining between them. Here the CDR3 DNA reads TGTGCCAGCAGCTTAAGGGTAGGATTAGAGACCCAGTACTTC. Protein: CASSLRVGLETQYF.

The chain carries TRBV10-3 and TRBJ1-2; tentatively, D is TRBD1 (5 bases). Germline V CDR1 and CDR2: ENHRY, SYGVKD. Trimming pared 4 bases from V and 1 base from J, leaving 10 bases between. The CDR3 consists of 14 residues. The CDR3 DNA reads as TGTGCCATCAGTGCGGGGGGATTTAACTATGGCTACACCTTC. It is translated as CAISAGGFNYGYTF.